This T cell receptor (beta chain) originates from a study of Tregs in tolerant kidney transplant recipients (dated by TCRdb to about 2019). In terms of the full investigation: TCRbeta sequencing was used in the study to identify donor-specific regulatory T cells before combined kidney and bone marrow transplantation, and the identified cells were then tracked after transplant.

The research as a whole found: For some patients, the PCR primers changed as time went on, which meant samples from those patients could not be compared with one another at the nucleotide level. The study was limited by small patient numbers, and the findings need validation in larger populations and under other immunosuppression protocols. Although technical replication error seemed to be minimal, the question of biological reproducibility was not addressed directly. Donor-specific Treg expansion was found to exceed global Treg expansion in tolerant patients, suggesting antigen-driven rather than nonspecific expansion. The most biologically relevant and donor-specific TCRbeta repertoire appeared to be identified by expanding Tregs with activated donor B cells.

The germline V gene yields SGHTA for CDR1 and FQGNSA for CDR2. Unmatched junction bases come to 11, with V trimmed by 6 bases and J by 8 bases. From the cysteine up to the phenylalanine, the CDR3 has a length of 14 residues. Of the read, only the CDR3 DNA is kept; its 42 bases are in frame from base 1. Genomic DNA was extracted from sorted cells with the QIAGEN DNeasy Blood and Tissue Kit for TCRbeta CDR3 sequencing. Through immunoSEQ, high-throughput TCRbeta CDR3 sequencing was done commercially, including PCR amplification with internal controls and bias correction. The original methods were these. Unique productive TCRbeta sequences were defined by CDR3 nucleotide sequence where primers matched, otherwise by CDR3 amino acid sequence with Vbeta and Jbeta genes. To correct for sorting error, sequences found in more than one sorted population at a frequency ratio of 2:1 or less were discarded, and the remaining shared sequences were assigned to the population with the higher frequency. A sequence counted as donor-reactive if, in CFSE-low cells, the sequence had a frequency of at least 0.01% and was expanded at least 5-fold compared with unstimulated cells. Jensen-Shannon divergence calculated on the top 100 TCRbeta sequences ranked by frequency was used to measure repertoire divergence. For samples with multiple sequencing runs, sorting error was corrected in each run separately before the runs were combined. TCRdb mirrors the immuneACCESS table, restricted to in-frame sequences. Some clones are absent from its copies; in checked studies, under half trace to an unresolved V gene, and the reason for the others is unknown. The DNA gave D and trimming, while V, J and clone size come from that table. The sample yields tens of thousands of clones; roughly 93% were counted once. The leading ten clones occupy about 1.5% of the sample.

As for this clone: What this receptor recognizes is not known. No much larger clone exists at a distance of one base, and base qualities are not known.

Related donors were used in the transplants with nonmyeloablative bone marrow transplantation, and mixed chimerism was transient in the human trials. Thawed PBMCs were FACS-sorted into unstimulated Tregs (CD4+CD25+CD127-), CD4+ non-Tregs (CD4+CD25-), CD4 cells and CD8 cells. The patients were 4 recipients of combined kidney and bone marrow transplants from the ITN036ST trial, and samples were available only for these trial subjects. Healthy control blood was processed to PBMCs by Ficoll density gradient and cryopreserved, and patient PBMCs were collected before and after transplant. The sample here was CD4+ T cells from blood (PBMCs), taken 12 months after the transplant. This sequence was found in a human patient who received a combined kidney and bone marrow transplant. Following transplantation, part of the T cell population may be supplied by the graft donor rather than the patient. The chain is assembled from TRBV7-2 and TRBJ1-2; 8 central nucleotides agree with TRBD1. The CDR3 protein: CASSYTGGAGGYTF. The DNA sequence reads TGTGCCAGCAGTTATACAGGGGGTGCGGGGGGCTACACCTTC.